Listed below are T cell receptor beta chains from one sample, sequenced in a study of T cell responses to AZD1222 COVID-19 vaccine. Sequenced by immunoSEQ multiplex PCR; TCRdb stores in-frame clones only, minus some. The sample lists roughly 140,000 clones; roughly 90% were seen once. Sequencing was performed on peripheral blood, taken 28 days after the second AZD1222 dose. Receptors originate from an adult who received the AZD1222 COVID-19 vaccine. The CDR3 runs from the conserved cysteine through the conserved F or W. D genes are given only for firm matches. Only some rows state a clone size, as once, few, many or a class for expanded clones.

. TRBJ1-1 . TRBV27 CASSPMVGRNTEAFF TGTGCCAGCAGCCCCATGGTTGGGAGGAACACTGAAGCTTTCTTT
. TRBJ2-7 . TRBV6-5 CASRDSSSYEQYF TGTGCCAGCCGGGACTCTAGCTCCTACGAGCAGTACTTC
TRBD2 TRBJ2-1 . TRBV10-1 CASSPSGNTNEQFF TGCGCCAGCAGCCCTAGCGGGAATACCAATGAGCAGTTCTTC
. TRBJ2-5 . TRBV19 CASSPLPEGLQETQYF TGTGCCAGTAGTCCCTTACCGGAGGGGCTTCAAGAGACCCAGTACTTC
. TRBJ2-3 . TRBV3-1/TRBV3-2 CASSQDPRADTQYF TGTGCCAGCAGCCAAGATCCGAGGGCGGATACGCAGTATTTT
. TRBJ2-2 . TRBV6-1 CASSETGSVYWNTGELFF TGTGCCAGCAGTGAAACAGGGAGTGTATACTGGAACACCGGGGAGCTGTTTTTT
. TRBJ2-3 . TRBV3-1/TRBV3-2 CASSPAGTDTQYF TGTGCCAGCAGCCCCGCAGGCACAGATACGCAGTATTTT
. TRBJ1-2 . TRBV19 CASRAPPNYGYTF TGTGCCAGTAGGGCCCCACCTAACTATGGCTACACCTTC
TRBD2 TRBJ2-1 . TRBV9 CASSVGTSGTYNEQFF TGTGCCAGCAGCGTGGGGACTAGCGGGACCTACAATGAGCAGTTCTTC
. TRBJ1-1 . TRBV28 CASSIVGVAEAFF TGTGCCAGCAGCATCGTAGGGGTCGCTGAAGCTTTCTTT
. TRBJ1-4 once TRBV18 CASSPEYRQFNEKLFF TGTGCCAGCTCACCCGAGTATCGACAGTTTAATGAAAAACTGTTTTTT
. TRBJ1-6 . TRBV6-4 CASSDSLGSPLHF TGTGCCAGCAGTGACTCGTTGGGATCACCCCTCCACTTT
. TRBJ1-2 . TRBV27 CASSFRGANYGYTF TGTGCCAGCAGTTTTAGGGGCGCTAACTATGGCTACACCTTC
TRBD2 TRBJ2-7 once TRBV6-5 CASSWTSGKGYEQYF TGTGCCAGCAGTTGGACTAGCGGGAAGGGTTACGAGCAGTACTTC
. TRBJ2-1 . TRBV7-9 CASSPPSYNEQFF TGTGCCAGCAGCCCCCCAAGCTACAATGAGCAGTTCTTC
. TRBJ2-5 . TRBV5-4 CASSLGQLQETQYF TGTGCCAGCAGCTTGGGGCAGCTCCAAGAGACCCAGTACTTC
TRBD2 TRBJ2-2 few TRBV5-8 CASSFRGLAGNTGELFF TGTGCCAGCAGCTTTCGGGGCCTAGCGGGAAACACCGGGGAGCTGTTTTTT
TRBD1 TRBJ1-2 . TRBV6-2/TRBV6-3 CASSYSLGQGGGYTF TGTGCCAGCAGTTACTCTCTAGGACAGGGCGGTGGCTACACCTTC
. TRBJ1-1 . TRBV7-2 CASSFSPNTEAFF TGTGCCAGCAGCTTTTCACCAAACACTGAAGCTTTCTTT
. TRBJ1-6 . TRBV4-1 CASSQAGEGSPLHF TGCGCCAGCAGCCAAGCCGGAGAAGGGTCACCCCTCCACTTT
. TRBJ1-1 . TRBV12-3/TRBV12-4 CASSLRGILEAFF TGTGCCAGCAGTTTAAGAGGGATCTTAGAAGCTTTCTTT
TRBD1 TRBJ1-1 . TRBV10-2 CASCDRGVGEAFF TGCGCCAGCTGTGACAGGGGCGTGGGGGAAGCTTTCTTT
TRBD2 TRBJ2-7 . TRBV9 CASSVDSGKVAEQYF TGTGCCAGCAGCGTAGACAGCGGGAAGGTCGCCGAGCAGTACTTC
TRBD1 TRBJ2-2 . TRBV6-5 CASERGLTGELFF TGTGCCAGCGAAAGGGGGCTCACCGGGGAGCTGTTTTTT
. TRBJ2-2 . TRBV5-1 CASSLAAGANTGELFF TGCGCCAGCAGCTTGGCGGCCGGGGCTAACACCGGGGAGCTGTTTTTT
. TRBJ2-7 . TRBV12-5 CASGPGPREQYF TGTGCTAGTGGTCCCGGGCCGCGGGAGCAGTACTTC
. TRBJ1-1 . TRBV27 CASSLMGDTEAFF TGTGCCAGCAGTTTAATGGGGGATACTGAAGCTTTCTTT
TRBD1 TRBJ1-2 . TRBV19 CASSIAPGQPYLRTF TGTGCCAGTAGTATAGCTCCGGGACAGCCCTACCTACGGACCTTC
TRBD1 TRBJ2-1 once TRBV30 CAWSQTGTALEEQFF TGTGCCTGGAGTCAAACCGGGACAGCCCTTGAGGAGCAGTTCTTC
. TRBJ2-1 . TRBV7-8 CASSLITNEQFF TGTGCCAGCAGCCTAATTACTAATGAGCAGTTCTTC
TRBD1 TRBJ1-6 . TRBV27 CASSPSGGAGSPLHF TGTGCCAGCAGTCCGTCAGGGGGCGCCGGTTCACCCCTCCACTTT
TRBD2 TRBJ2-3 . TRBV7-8 CASSLVLAGVTDTQYF TGTGCCAGCAGCTTAGTTCTAGCGGGCGTCACAGATACGCAGTATTTT
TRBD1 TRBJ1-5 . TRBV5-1 CASSPGQGNQPQHF TGCGCCAGCAGCCCTGGACAGGGCAATCAGCCCCAGCATTTT
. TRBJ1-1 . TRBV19 CASRGELAFTEAFF TGTGCCAGTAGAGGGGAATTAGCGTTCACTGAAGCTTTCTTT
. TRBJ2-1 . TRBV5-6 CASSLGTNNEQFF TGTGCCAGCAGCCTGGGAACAAACAATGAGCAGTTCTTC
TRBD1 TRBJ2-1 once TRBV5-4 CASSTRDRASNEQFF TGTGCCAGCAGCACCCGGGACAGGGCAAGCAATGAGCAGTTCTTC
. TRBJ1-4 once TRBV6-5 CASRKGGVNEKLFF TGTGCCAGCAGGAAAGGTGGAGTAAATGAAAAACTGTTTTTT
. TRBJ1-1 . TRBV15 CATSRDFGAPFTEAFF TGTGCCACCAGCAGAGATTTCGGGGCCCCTTTTACTGAAGCTTTCTTT
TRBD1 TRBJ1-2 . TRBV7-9 CASSLGTGGDYGYTF TGTGCCAGCAGCTTAGGGACAGGGGGCGACTATGGCTACACCTTC